Listed here are 31 T cell receptor beta chains from one sample, sequenced in a study of blood T cell repertoires in COVID-19. Here immunoSEQ multiplex PCR was the method, and the copy in TCRdb shows in-frame clones only, minus some. The table records 100,000 to 130,000 clones, 88% of them present only once. Specimen: peripheral blood. Source of these receptors: a man in his forties or fifties with active or convalescent COVID-19.

The chain is built from TRBV6-5 and TRBJ2-2, with 7 bases that match TRBD2. V was pared by 7 bases and J by 6 bases, with 11 bases of the junction left unmatched. The germline V gene has CDR1 MNHEY and CDR2 SVGAGI. The CDR3 spans 15 residues. This chain's CDR3 is CASTFEAGVAGELFF. CDR3 nucleotide sequence: TGTGCCAGCACCTTCGAGGCGGGAGTTGCCGGGGAGCTGTTTTTT.

The chain joins TRBV2 to TRBJ2-1, with TRBD2 identical over 12 bases. Germline V gene sequence: CDR1 SNHLY, CDR2 FYNNEI. Unmatched junction bases numbered 6, after V lost 6 bases and J lost 6 bases. There are 15 residues in the CDR3. The CDR3 is CASRSRTSGANEQFF. The CDR3 region has the DNA TGTGCCAGCAGGTCTAGGACTAGCGGGGCCAATGAGCAGTTCTTC.

The chain recombines TRBV28 with TRBJ1-1; TRBD1 matches at 7 bases. CDR1 and CDR2 (germline): MDHEN, SYDVKM. This CDR3 has 13 amino acids. J was trimmed by 10 bases and V by 3 bases; bases with no gene match: 8. For the CDR3, the DNA is TGTGCCAGCAGTTTTGATAGGGGGCGCGGAGCTTTCTTT. The encoded protein is CASSFDRGRGAFF.

The rearrangement links TRBV4-1 to TRBJ1-3, with TRBD1 matching 11 bases. The germline CDR1 and CDR2 sequences are MGHRA and YSYEKL. With 1 base clipped from V and 3 bases from J, the junction kept 8 bases outside the gene matches. The CDR3 runs to 18 residues. The CDR3 reads CASSQGGGQGVRGNTIYF. The DNA for the CDR3 is TGCGCCAGCAGCCAAGGAGGGGGACAGGGGGTGCGTGGAAACACCATATATTTT.

In its sample, this clone was seen once. The chain employs TRBV11-3 and TRBJ2-7; TRBD1 matches at 12 bases. The CDR3 loop spans 15 amino acids. After removal of 3 bases from V and 6 bases from J, the junction contained 6 bases not matched to a gene. Germline V gene lookup returns CDR1 SGHNT and CDR2 YENEEA. CDR3 amino acids: CASSLRGTGGFEQYF. The CDR3 nucleotides are TGTGCCAGCAGCTTGAGGGGGACAGGGGGCTTCGAGCAGTACTTC.

The chain links TRBV27 to TRBJ2-1; D possibly corresponds to TRBD2 (5 bases). The CDR3 covers 16 residues. Trimming pared 3 bases from V and 0 bases from J, leaving 12 bases between. Germline V gene data show CDR1 as MNHEY and CDR2 as SMNVEV (reference sequence). The CDR3 DNA is TGTGCCAGCAGTTTTGATCTAGCTGGCTCCTACAATGAGCAGTTCTTC. Encoded protein: CASSFDLAGSYNEQFF.

This clone was recorded a few times. CDR3 nucleotide sequence: TGTGCCAGCAGTGCAACCGGGACAGGGGTGAAGGAGCTGTTTTTT. It yields the protein CASSATGTGVKELFF. This sequence joins TRBV6-4 and TRBJ2-2, with TRBD1 matching 10 bases. CDR1 and CDR2 (germline): MRHNA, SNTAGT. V dropped 4 bases and J dropped 10; count of bases not matched to a gene: 9. CDR3 length: 15 residues.

The rearrangement joins TRBV27 to TRBJ1-5; 8 positions agree with TRBD1. The CDR3 runs to 14 residues. V shed 6 bases and J 5 bases; nucleotides not matched to a gene: 6. Germline V gives CDR1 MNHEY, CDR2 SMNVEV (reference sequence). CDR3: CASSASRGHQPQHF. For the CDR3, the DNA is TGTGCCAGCAGCGCGTCCAGGGGGCATCAGCCCCAGCATTTT.

The rearrangement uses TRBV6-5 and TRBJ2-1, with 9 bases aligning to TRBD2. With 2 bases clipped from V and 7 bases from J, the junction kept 6 bases outside the gene matches. This CDR3 spans 15 amino acids. CDR1 is MNHEY and CDR2 is SVGAGI in the germline V gene. CDR3 residues: CASSYEAGGPNEQFF. For the CDR3, the DNA is TGTGCCAGCAGTTACGAGGCGGGAGGGCCGAATGAGCAGTTCTTC.

J is TRBJ2-7 and V is TRBV28; D is unclear. The CDR3 is made up of 14 amino acids. Looked up from germline, CDR1 is MDHEN and CDR2 is SYDVKM. The ends were cut back, 7 bases at V and 0 bases at J, with 13 bases in the middle. CDR3 DNA sequence: TGTGCCAGCAACAGAAACCCCAGCTCCTACGAGCAGTACTTC. As protein: CASNRNPSSYEQYF.

V gene TRBV5-1 combines with J gene TRBJ2-7; TRBD1 matches at 9 bases. Germline CDR1 reads SGHRS; CDR2 reads YFSETQ. The CDR3 runs 15 residues. V trimming: 0 bases; J trimming: 2 bases; junction bases outside the gene matches: 3. The CDR3 nucleotides read TGCGCCAGCAGCTTGGCGGGGACAGGGACCTACGAGCAGTACTTC. It specifies CASSLAGTGTYEQYF.

The genes are TRBV11-2 and TRBJ2-3; unclear D gene. The CDR3 extends over 15 amino acids. V gave up 5 bases and J gave up 1 base, with 13 bases separating them. Germline lookup yields CDR1 SGHAT and CDR2 FQNNGV. In DNA form, the CDR3 reads TGTGCCAGCAGCATCGAGCGAAGCGGCACAGATACGCAGTATTTT. Translated, it gives CASSIERSGTDTQYF. Complete variable domain (other parts from reference TRBV11-2 and TRBJ2-3): EAGVAQSPRYKIIEKRQSVAFWCNPISGHATLYWYQQILGQGPKLLIQFQNNGVVDDSQLPKDRFSAERLKGVDSTLKIQPAKLEDSAVYLCASSIERSGTDTQYFGPGTRLTVL.

This clone came up a few times. J is TRBJ2-1 and V is TRBV13, with D possibly TRBD2 on 6 matching bases. Trimming shortened V by 3 bases and J by 7 bases, and 10 bases separated the two germline ends. CDR1 and CDR2 (germline): PRHDT, FYEKMQ (reference sequence). The CDR3 runs to 13 residues. CDR3 sequence: CASSFGAGNEQFF. The CDR3 bases are TGTGCCAGCAGCTTCGGAGCGGGTAATGAGCAGTTCTTC.

This chain joins TRBV5-5 and TRBJ1-1; D not resolved. Germline V gene data show CDR1 as SGHKS and CDR2 as YYEKEE (reference sequence). The CDR3 covers 13 residues. The V end lost 7 bases, the J end lost 5 bases, and 15 bases lay between the germline ends. The CDR3 here is CASAAGRWTEAFF. Written as DNA, the CDR3 is TGTGCCAGCGCGGCGGGGAGATGGACTGAAGCTTTCTTT. Full variable domain (outside the CDR3, taken from reference TRBV5-5 and TRBJ1-1): DAGVTQSPTHLIKTRGQQVTLRCSPISGHKSVSWYQQVLGQGPQFIFQYYEKEERGRGNFPDRFSARQFPNYSSELNVNALLLGDSALYLCASAAGRWTEAFFGQGTRLTVV.

V gene TRBV19 combines with J gene TRBJ2-3, with D possibly TRBD1 on 7 matching bases. The V and J ends lost 3 bases and 2 bases respectively, with 12 bases between them. CDR3 size: 15 residues. Per the germline V gene, CDR1 is LNHDA and CDR2 is SQIVND (reference sequence). In DNA form, the CDR3 reads TGTGCCAGTAGTATCGGGGGACAGTTCACAGATACGCAGTATTTT. It is translated as CASSIGGQFTDTQYF.

About this clone itself: Other DNA sequences in the sample encode the same CDR3. This chain uses TRBV11-2 with TRBJ1-1; 7 nucleotides agree with TRBD1. CDR1 and CDR2 (germline): SGHAT, FQNNGV. With V trimmed by 5 bases and J by 0 bases, 6 bases remained unmatched. The CDR3 has 15 amino acids. The CDR3 is CASSPWTGMNTEAFF. The CDR3 DNA sequence: TGTGCCAGCAGCCCGTGGACAGGAATGAACACTGAAGCTTTCTTT.

The chain uses TRBV7-6 and TRBJ2-1; D perhaps matches TRBD2 (5 bases). The CDR3 totals 15 residues. Trimming took off 5 bases at V and 4 bases at J, with 15 bases between the two ends. Germline V CDR1 and CDR2: SGHVS, FNYEAQ. CDR3 residues: CASSISGPIYNEQFF. DNA for the CDR3: TGTGCCAGCAGCATCAGCGGCCCGATTTACAATGAGCAGTTCTTC.

There are a few counts of this clone. The chain links TRBV6-5 to TRBJ1-5; TRBD1 matches 9 bases. V was pared by 6 bases and J by 4 bases, with 4 bases of the junction left unmatched. Germline-derived CDR1 and CDR2 are MNHEY and SVGAGI. The CDR3 sequence is 14 residues long. The CDR3 is CASRAGQGNQPQHF. The CDR3 coding sequence is TGTGCCAGCAGGGCGGGACAGGGAAATCAGCCCCAGCATTTT.

This chain links TRBV3-1 (or the pseudogene TRBV3-2) with TRBJ2-1; D remains unclear. The germline CDR1 and CDR2 sequences are LGHDT and YNNKEL (reference sequence). Trimming pared 4 bases from V and 10 bases from J, leaving 11 bases between. The CDR3 is 12 amino acids. CDR3 amino acids: CASSLAESEQFF. The DNA for the CDR3 is TGTGCCAGCAGCCTAGCTGAGTCCGAGCAGTTCTTC.

The V gene is TRBV20-1, the J gene TRBJ1-5; no clear D gene. Germline V lookup: CDR1 DFQATT, CDR2 SNEGSKA (reference sequence). Trimming pared 3 bases from V and 3 bases from J, leaving 6 bases between. The CDR3 runs to 12 residues. The DNA of the CDR3 is TGCAGTGCTAGTCCGTACAATCAGCCCCAGCATTTT. Residues: CSASPYNQPQHF.

The chain links TRBV19 to TRBJ2-1, with 8 bases that match TRBD1. Germline CDR1 LNHDA, CDR2 SQIVND (reference sequence). J lost 5 bases, V lost 5 bases, and 17 bases had no gene match. The CDR3 sequence is 18 residues long. Written as DNA, the CDR3 is TGTGCCAGTAGTCACACCGCCTGGACAGGGAGAAGCGACAATGAGCAGTTCTTC. Amino acid sequence: CASSHTAWTGRSDNEQFF. Using reference TRBV19 and TRBJ2-1 for the parts outside the CDR3, the full variable domain is DGGITQSPKYLFRKEGQNVTLSCEQNLNHDAMYWYRQDPGQGLRLIYYSQIVNDFQKGDIAEGYSVSREKKESFPLTVTSAQKNPTAFYLCASSHTAWTGRSDNEQFFGPGTRLTVL.

The chain employs TRBV27 and TRBJ2-3; weak D call: TRBD2 (6 bases). V lost 2 bases and J 0 bases, leaving 6 bases between the germline ends. The length of the CDR3 is 14 residues. Germline values: CDR1 MNHEY, CDR2 SMNVEV (reference sequence). The CDR3 bases are TGTGCCAGCAGTTTAGGGGGGAGCACAGATACGCAGTATTTT. This codes for CASSLGGSTDTQYF.

V usage is TRBV19 and J usage is TRBJ1-2, with a tentative D call TRBD1 (6 bases). Looked up from germline, CDR1 is LNHDA and CDR2 is SQIVND (reference sequence). This CDR3 is built from 14 residues. With 2 bases removed from V and 4 bases from J, the gap between germline ends came to 11 bases. The CDR3 loop is CASSISGEGYGYTF. CDR3 nucleotide sequence: TGTGCCAGTAGTATATCAGGGGAAGGCTATGGCTACACCTTC.

The CDR3 DNA follows: TGCGCCAGCAGTTTGGGACAGTTCGGCAATGAGCAGTTCTTC. Protein sequence: CASSLGQFGNEQFF. This chain joins TRBV10-1 and TRBJ2-1; TRBD1 agrees at 7 bases. The V segment lost 5 bases and the J segment 6 bases; nucleotides outside the gene matches: 7. The CDR3 runs 14 residues. Germline assignment: CDR1 WNHNN and CDR2 SYGVQD (reference sequence).

This clone was observed a handful of times. The V gene is TRBV4-1, the J gene TRBJ1-2, with D perhaps TRBD1 (5 bases). The CDR3 has 16 residues. Trimming pared 0 bases from V and 3 bases from J, leaving 14 bases between. CDR1 MGHRA and CDR2 YSYEKL come from the germline V gene. For the CDR3, the DNA is TGCGCCAGCAGCCAAGAAGGGGCACAGACGCACTATGGCTACACCTTC. This gives the protein CASSQEGAQTHYGYTF.

V is TRBV6-5 and J is TRBJ2-4; perhaps TRBD2 as D (6 bases). CDR1 and CDR2 from the germline V gene are MNHEY and SVGAGI. The length of the CDR3 is 15 residues. Trimming stripped 9 bases from V and 0 bases from J, with 15 bases between. CDR3 sequence: CASSGNSLAKNIQYF. For the CDR3, the DNA is TGTGCCAGTAGCGGAAACTCCCTAGCCAAAAACATTCAGTACTTC.

The gene calls are TRBV5-4 and TRBJ1-1; 9 bases line up with TRBD1. The V and J ends lost 4 bases and 7 bases, in that order; junction bases with no gene match: 11. CDR1 is SGHNT and CDR2 is YYREEE in the germline V gene (reference sequence). The CDR3 is 15 amino acids. The CDR3 sequence is CASSPPGTGYDEAFF. The CDR3 DNA is TGTGCCAGCAGCCCCCCCGGGACAGGGTATGATGAAGCTTTCTTT. Looking up the rest from reference TRBV5-4 and TRBJ1-1 gives the full variable domain: ETGVTQSPTHLIKTRGQQVTLRCSSQSGHNTVSWYQQALGQGPQFIFQYYREEENGRGNFPPRFSGLQFPNYSSELNVNALELDDSALYLCASSPPGTGYDEAFFGQGTRLTVV.

The chain has TRBV19 and TRBJ1-1; D is unresolved. This CDR3 contains 15 residues. The germline V and J ends were trimmed by 3 bases and 1 base, with 12 bases remaining between them. The germline V gene has CDR1 LNHDA and CDR2 SQIVND (reference sequence). CDR3 loop: CASSMIHSGNTEAFF. CDR3 DNA sequence: TGTGCCAGTAGTATGATTCATTCCGGGAACACTGAAGCTTTCTTT.

This clone has only one observation. The V call is TRBV20-1, the J call TRBJ1-1, with 9 bases that match TRBD1. The CDR3 loop spans 11 amino acids. Trimming at V came to 6 bases and at J to 4 bases, leaving 0 bases not matched to a gene. The germline gives CDR1 DFQATT, CDR2 SNEGSKA (reference sequence). The CDR3: CSADRGTEAFF. For the CDR3, the DNA is TGCAGTGCGGACAGGGGCACTGAAGCTTTCTTT.

The chain uses TRBV5-5 and TRBJ2-1, with 13 bases identical to TRBD2. Germline loops: CDR1 SGHKS, CDR2 YYEKEE (reference sequence). V was pared by 10 bases and J by 1 base, with 11 bases of the junction left unmatched. CDR3 size: 17 residues. Here the CDR3 DNA reads TGTGCCTCCTGGAGGACTAGCGGGAGACTATCCTACAATGAGCAGTTCTTC. It codes for CASWRTSGRLSYNEQFF.

The V and J genes are TRBV6-5 and TRBJ2-2, with TRBD1 identical over 9 bases. The CDR3 sequence is 15 residues long. Germline V gene data show CDR1 as MNHEY and CDR2 as SVGAGI. The trim removed 5 bases at V and 6 bases at J, leaving 7 bases unmatched. The CDR3 is CASSIRTGEPGELFF. Here the CDR3 DNA reads TGTGCCAGCAGTATCCGGACAGGGGAACCCGGGGAGCTGTTTTTT.